A single sample gave rise to the 23 T cell receptor beta chains below, sequenced in a study of T cell responses to AZD1222 COVID-19 vaccine. TCRdb's table, derived via immunoSEQ multiplex PCR, lists solely in-frame clones and lacks some. Of about 96,000 clones detected, approximately 87% appear once; the ten largest clones hold approximately 24%. Sequencing was performed on peripheral blood, taken on day 0 of AZD1222 vaccination. All receptors come from an adult in good health.

This rearrangement joins TRBV5-1 to TRBJ1-4; TRBD1 agrees at 8 bases. V shed 5 bases, J shed 3 bases, and the junction held 6 bases outside the gene matches. Per germline, CDR1 SGHRS and CDR2 YFSETQ. The CDR3 runs to 15 residues. In nucleotides, the CDR3 is TGCGCCAGCAGACAAACAGGGGGGTCTAATGAAAAACTGTTTTTT. It specifies CASRQTGGSNEKLFF.

CDR3 loop: CASSIQGPQETQYF. CDR3 DNA: TGTGCCAGCAGCATACAGGGGCCCCAAGAGACCCAGTACTTC. The rearrangement joins TRBV2 to TRBJ2-5; 7 bases map to TRBD1. The CDR3 is 14 residues long. V was pared by 6 bases and J by 1 base, with 5 bases of the junction left unmatched. From germline, CDR1 is SNHLY and CDR2 FYNNEI.

The chain couples TRBV11-2 to TRBJ2-7, with 7 nucleotides matching TRBD1. CDR1 and CDR2 (germline): SGHAT, FQNNGV. CDR3 length: 14 residues. The V gene end was trimmed by 2 bases and the J gene end by 5 bases; junction bases not matched to a gene: 6. This chain's CDR3 is CASSLRQGSDEQYF. Written as DNA, the CDR3 is TGTGCCAGCAGCTTAAGACAGGGAAGCGACGAGCAGTACTTC.

The chain is built from TRBV25-1 and TRBJ2-7; TRBD2 aligns across 11 bases. CDR3 length equals 18 residues. Germline CDR1 and CDR2: MGHDK and SYGVNS. V was clipped by 4 bases and J by 1 base; unmatched bases: 12. For the CDR3, the DNA is TGTGCCAGCAGTGGACGGGGCCTGACTAGCGGGAATTCCTACGAGCAGTACTTC. The encoded protein is CASSGRGLTSGNSYEQYF.

The chain couples TRBV5-6 to TRBJ2-3; 8 bases match TRBD1. V lost 0 bases, J lost 4 bases, and 7 bases stayed unmatched. This CDR3 region has 16 residues. Looked up from germline, CDR1 is SGHDT and CDR2 is YYEEEE. The CDR3 DNA is TGTGCCAGCAGCTTGGCCCGGGACAGGTATGCAGATACGCAGTATTTT. The encoded protein is CASSLARDRYADTQYF.

The rearrangement links TRBV19 to TRBJ1-4; D ambiguous. CDR3 length: 13 residues. V lost 4 bases to trimming and J lost 8 bases, with 11 bases between them. CDR1 is LNHDA and CDR2 is SQIVND in the germline V gene (reference sequence). This CDR3 reads CASSTLQDEKLFF. The CDR3, as DNA: TGTGCCAGTAGTACCCTACAAGACGAAAAACTGTTTTTT.

The gene calls are TRBV6-5 and TRBJ1-6, with 7 nucleotides matching TRBD1. J lost 6 bases, V lost 2 bases, and 4 bases had no gene match. The CDR3 spans 15 residues. The germline V gene has CDR1 MNHEY and CDR2 SVGAGI. In DNA form, the CDR3 reads TGTGCCAGCAGTTACCGGAACAGGGGTAATTCACCCCTCCACTTT. Translated: CASSYRNRGNSPLHF.

This clone was seen once. The chain's CDR3 is CSVLGGGPHNEQFF. DNA of the CDR3: TGCAGCGTGTTAGGGGGAGGGCCCCACAATGAGCAGTTCTTC. The chain carries TRBV29-1 and TRBJ2-1, with D perhaps matching TRBD2 (7 bases). The CDR3 sequence is 14 residues long. Trimming took off 6 bases at V and 5 bases at J, with 17 bases between the two ends. Looked up from germline, CDR1 is SQVTM and CDR2 is ANQGSEA.

In regard to this clone: A junction end diverges from the germline sequence, so it may reflect a read error. J is TRBJ1-1 and V is TRBV19, with TRBD1 identical over 10 bases. Per germline, CDR1 LNHDA and CDR2 SQIVND (reference sequence). The CDR3 contains 14 residues. CDR3 sequence reads: CASSTGQGNIEAFF. The CDR3 DNA follows: TGTGCCAGTAGTACGGGACAGGGGAACATTGAAGCTTTCTTT. The variable domain in full, with the rest retrieved from reference TRBV19 and TRBJ1-1, is DGGITQSPKYLFRKEGQNVTLSCEQNLNHDAMYWYRQDPGQGLRLIYYSQIVNDFQKGDIAEGYSVSREKKESFPLTVTSAQKNPTAFYLCASSTGQGNIEAFFGQGTRLTVV.

The chain couples TRBV7-2 to TRBJ1-5; D unclear. The CDR3 loop spans 13 amino acids. CDR1 is SGHTA and CDR2 is FQGNSA in the germline V gene. Between the trimmed V and J ends, which lost 5 bases and 3 bases, there was a span of 8 bases. CDR3 region: CASSPRTNQPQHF. The CDR3 region has the DNA TGTGCCAGCAGCCCCCGAACCAATCAGCCCCAGCATTTT.

The CDR3 DNA sequence: TGTGCCAGTAGCCCTCAGAGGGACAGGGGGGGCAATGAGCAGTTCTTC. Translated: CASSPQRDRGGNEQFF. J is TRBJ2-1 and V is TRBV19, with 11 bases matching TRBD1. Germline CDR1 is LNHDA and CDR2 is SQIVND (reference sequence). Losses at the gene ends were 6 bases for V and 6 bases for J; bases not matched to a gene: 10. The CDR3 is 16 residues long. Complete variable domain (other parts from reference TRBV19 and TRBJ2-1): DGGITQSPKYLFRKEGQNVTLSCEQNLNHDAMYWYRQDPGQGLRLIYYSQIVNDFQKGDIAEGYSVSREKKESFPLTVTSAQKNPTAFYLCASSPQRDRGGNEQFFGPGTRLTVL.

V usage is TRBV30 and J usage is TRBJ2-7, with D possibly being TRBD1 (6 bases). V lost 4 bases, J lost 5 bases, and 12 bases lay in between. Germline V lookup: CDR1 GTSNPN, CDR2 SVGIG (reference sequence). CDR3 length: 12 residues. The CDR3 DNA is TGTGCCTGGAAGGGCCAGGGGCACGAGCAGTACTTC. Protein: CAWKGQGHEQYF.

The chain has TRBV30 and TRBJ2-3; D gene ambiguous. Trimming left V 4 bases short and J 2 bases short, with 10 bases between. The CDR3 runs to 13 residues. Germline V gives CDR1 GTSNPN, CDR2 SVGIG (reference sequence). The CDR3 nucleotides are TGTGCCTGGAAGATTTGGGACACAGATACGCAGTATTTT. This gives the protein CAWKIWDTDTQYF.

The chain employs TRBV7-2 and TRBJ2-1; D unclear. CDR3 length: 13 amino acids. Germline V gene sequence: CDR1 SGHTA, CDR2 FQGNSA. The V end lost 5 bases, the J end lost 9 bases, and 14 bases lay between the germline ends. CDR3 in DNA: TGTGCCAGCAGCCCCGCCGGACGGAGTGAGCAGTTCTTC. Its translation: CASSPAGRSEQFF.

This rearrangement joins TRBV7-3 to TRBJ2-1; 10 bases map to TRBD2. Germline CDR1 and CDR2: SGHTA and FQGTGA. The CDR3 runs to 15 residues. The V gene end was trimmed by 5 bases and the J gene end by 2 bases; junction bases not matched to a gene: 3. CDR3 protein: CASSILAGTYNEQFF. The DNA for the CDR3 is TGTGCCAGCAGCATACTAGCGGGAACCTACAATGAGCAGTTCTTC.

The chain uses TRBV19 and TRBJ1-1, with D tentatively TRBD1 (5 bases). This CDR3 comprises 16 residues. V was pared by 0 bases and J by 0 bases, with 11 bases between. The V gene's germline CDR1 is LNHDA and CDR2 SQIVND (reference sequence). The CDR3 region has the DNA TGTGCCAGTAGTATAGACGGGGGACGCATGAACACTGAAGCTTTCTTT. Protein sequence: CASSIDGGRMNTEAFF.

This clone was picked up a small number of times. The chain links TRBV9 to TRBJ1-1; no definite D call. The ends were cut back, 1 base at V and 5 bases at J, with 15 bases in the middle. This CDR3 is built from 15 residues. CDR1 is SGDLS, CDR2 YYNGEE, per germline. Here the CDR3 DNA reads TGTGCCAGCAGCGTATCCGCGTATGGTAGTACTGAAGCTTTCTTT. Translated: CASSVSAYGSTEAFF.

The chain has TRBV6-4 and TRBJ1-5; D may be TRBD1 (6 bases). Germline values: CDR1 MRHNA, CDR2 SNTAGT. V was trimmed by 0 bases and J by 1 base, leaving 16 bases between them. The CDR3 spans 18 residues. CDR3 loop: CASSDSTGHRDSNQPQHF. The CDR3 DNA reads TGTGCCAGCAGTGACTCGACAGGACACAGGGACAGCAATCAGCCCCAGCATTTT.

J is TRBJ2-7 and V is TRBV7-2, with D perhaps matching TRBD2 (6 bases). CDR3 length: 16 amino acids. Germline CDR1 is SGHTA and CDR2 is FQGNSA. Trimming took 1 base from V and 3 from J, leaving 16 bases between them. The CDR3 DNA follows: TGTGCCAGCAGCTTAGGGGGGGACCTAAATCGCTACGAGCAGTACTTC. Translating it yields CASSLGGDLNRYEQYF.

CDR3 sequence: CSASLPGAGVGDTQYF. The CDR3 coding sequence is TGCAGTGCTAGTCTCCCGGGAGCGGGAGTAGGAGATACGCAGTATTTT. The chain employs TRBV20-1 and TRBJ2-3; TRBD2 aligns across 8 bases. The V segment lost 3 bases and the J segment 5 bases; nucleotides outside the gene matches: 13. This CDR3 region has 16 residues. The germline CDR1 and CDR2 sequences are DFQATT and SNEGSKA (reference sequence).

The table lists this clone with a few counts. V and J are TRBV27 and TRBJ1-5; 7 positions match TRBD1. V gave up 4 bases and J gave up 1 base; unmatched junction bases: 10. Germline V lookup: CDR1 MNHEY, CDR2 SMNVEV (reference sequence). CDR3 length: 17 residues. The CDR3 reads CASSSRQGRESNQPQHF. CDR3 sequence (DNA): TGTGCCAGCAGTTCTCGACAGGGCCGGGAGAGCAATCAGCCCCAGCATTTT.

The chain employs TRBV19 and TRBJ2-1, with 12 bases identical to TRBD2. The CDR3 runs 16 residues. CDR1 is LNHDA, CDR2 SQIVND, per germline (reference sequence). V shed 5 bases, J shed 6 bases, and the junction held 8 bases outside the gene matches. CDR3 DNA: TGTGCCAGTAGTTCGACTAGCGGGAGATTGGGCAATGAGCAGTTCTTC. This sequence encodes CASSSTSGRLGNEQFF.

The chain carries TRBV10-2 and TRBJ1-2; D is uncertain. V dropped 6 bases and J dropped 6 bases, with 11 bases sitting between them. Germline V gene sequence: CDR1 WSHSY, CDR2 SAAADI. This CDR3 comprises 12 residues. The CDR3 loop reads CASSDGIDGYTF. The CDR3 DNA follows: TGCGCCAGCAGCGACGGAATAGATGGCTACACCTTC.